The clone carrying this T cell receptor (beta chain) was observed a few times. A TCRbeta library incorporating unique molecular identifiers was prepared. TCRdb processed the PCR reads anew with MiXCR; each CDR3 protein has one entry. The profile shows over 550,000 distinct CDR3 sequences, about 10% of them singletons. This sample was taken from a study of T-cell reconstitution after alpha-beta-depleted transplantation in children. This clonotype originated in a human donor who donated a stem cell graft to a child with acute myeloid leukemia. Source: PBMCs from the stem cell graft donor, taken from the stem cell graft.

This CDR3 reads CATSGPGESPLHF. The CDR3 coding sequence is TGTGCCACCAGCGGACCAGGGGAATCACCCCTCCACTTT. The V and J genes are TRBV15 and TRBJ1-6; the D gene is possibly TRBD1 (6 bases). V was trimmed by 5 bases and J by 10 bases, leaving 12 bases between them. This CDR3 is 13 amino acids long. Germline V CDR1 and CDR2: LNHNV, YYDKDF (reference sequence).